This is a list of T cell receptor beta chains from one sample in a study of control samples from healthy donors and cancer patients. The repertoire was sequenced with immunoSEQ multiplex PCR; TCRdb's copy has only in-frame clones and lacks some. The sample shows roughly 130,000 clones, 85% to 95% of them seen only once. The sample comprised PBMCs. The receptors here all came from a man between 50 and 59 years old with head and neck cancer. The CDR3 runs from the conserved cysteine through the conserved F or W. A D gene is named only where the DNA matches it firmly. For some rows the clone size is stated as once, few or many, or as a class when expanded; others skip it.

d_gene: NA
v_gene: TRBV7-9
abundance: few
j_gene: TRBJ1-1
CDR3nt: TGTGCCAGCAGCTCGACGATGGTGGACACTGAAGCTTTCTTT
CDR3aa: CASSSTMVDTEAFF

d_gene: NA
v_gene: TRBV6-2/TRBV6-3
abundance: NA
j_gene: TRBJ1-2
CDR3nt: TGTGCCAGCAGCGTCAGAACCTATGGCTACACCTTC
CDR3aa: CASSVRTYGYTF

d_gene: TRBD1
v_gene: TRBV28
abundance: NA
j_gene: TRBJ1-5
CDR3nt: TGTGCCAGCAGGGACGGACAGGGGGTAAGGCCCAATCAGCCCCAGCATTTT
CDR3aa: CASRDGQGVRPNQPQHF

d_gene: NA
v_gene: TRBV18
abundance: NA
j_gene: TRBJ1-6
CDR3nt: TGTGCCAGCTCACCAGCGGGTTATTCAGGTTATTCACCCCTCCACTTT
CDR3aa: CASSPAGYSGYSPLHF

d_gene: TRBD1
v_gene: TRBV19
abundance: once
j_gene: TRBJ1-2
CDR3nt: TGTGCCAGTAGCTTGGGACAGGGAGGAGGCTATGGCTACACCTTC
CDR3aa: CASSLGQGGGYGYTF

d_gene: NA
v_gene: TRBV6-5
abundance: NA
j_gene: TRBJ2-7
CDR3nt: TGTGCCAGCAGTTACGGGGGCCCAGACTACGAGCAGTACTTC
CDR3aa: CASSYGGPDYEQYF

d_gene: NA
v_gene: TRBV3-1/TRBV3-2
abundance: NA
j_gene: TRBJ2-2
CDR3nt: TGTGCCGGCACGAAAGCACAGAACACCGGGGAGCTGTTTTTT
CDR3aa: CAGTKAQNTGELFF

d_gene: TRBD1
v_gene: TRBV25-1
abundance: NA
j_gene: TRBJ1-3
CDR3nt: TGTGCCAGCAGTAGGACAGGGACTGGAAACACCATATATTTT
CDR3aa: CASSRTGTGNTIYF

d_gene: NA
v_gene: TRBV29-1
abundance: NA
j_gene: TRBJ2-1
CDR3nt: TGCAGCCCGCGGGGGCTATCCAATGAGCAGTTCTTC
CDR3aa: CSPRGLSNEQFF

d_gene: NA
v_gene: TRBV21-1
abundance: NA
j_gene: TRBJ2-7
CDR3nt: TGTGCCAGCAGCAAAGGAAAGGGACGTTGGGATAGGGACTACGAGCAGTACTTC
CDR3aa: CASSKGKGRWDRDYEQYF

d_gene: NA
v_gene: TRBV30
abundance: NA
j_gene: TRBJ2-7
CDR3nt: TGTGCCTGGGCCGGGCAGGGGGAGGGAGGCGAGCAGTACTTC
CDR3aa: CAWAGQGEGGEQYF

d_gene: NA
v_gene: TRBV24-1
abundance: NA
j_gene: TRBJ2-2
CDR3nt: TGTGCCACCAGTGATTCCACCGGGACCAACACCGGGGAGCTGTTTTTT
CDR3aa: CATSDSTGTNTGELFF

d_gene: NA
v_gene: TRBV15
abundance: NA
j_gene: TRBJ1-5
CDR3nt: TGTGCCACCAGCAGGAGGGGGAACAGACAGCTATGGGCCAATCAGCCCCAGCATTTT
CDR3aa: CATSRRGNRQLWANQPQHF

d_gene: TRBD1
v_gene: TRBV7-3
abundance: NA
j_gene: TRBJ2-1
CDR3nt: TGTGCCAGCAGCTACCCGGGACAGGACAATGAGCAGTTCTTC
CDR3aa: CASSYPGQDNEQFF

d_gene: TRBD1
v_gene: TRBV30
abundance: NA
j_gene: TRBJ1-6
CDR3nt: TGTGCCTGGAGTCATCTCAGGGGGCAGGGGTCCTATAATTCACCCCTCCACTTT
CDR3aa: CAWSHLRGQGSYNSPLHF

d_gene: NA
v_gene: TRBV19
abundance: NA
j_gene: TRBJ1-1
CDR3nt: TGTGCCAGTAGTGATGAACTGAGGGAGGGCGCGAACACTGAAGCTTTCTTT
CDR3aa: CASSDELREGANTEAFF

d_gene: NA
v_gene: TRBV7-8
abundance: NA
j_gene: TRBJ1-1
CDR3nt: TGTGCCAGCAGCTTAGAGGTCCTGAACACTGAAGCTTTCTTT
CDR3aa: CASSLEVLNTEAFF

d_gene: NA
v_gene: TRBV5-6
abundance: once
j_gene: TRBJ1-1
CDR3nt: TGTGCCAGCAGCCTCTTTACGGGGATCCTCTGGGACGGTGAAGCTTTCTTT
CDR3aa: CASSLFTGILWDGEAFF

d_gene: NA
v_gene: TRBV27
abundance: NA
j_gene: TRBJ1-2
CDR3nt: TGTGCCAGCAGTTCCCAGATAAGTGGGGGCTACACCTTC
CDR3aa: CASSSQISGGYTF

d_gene: NA
v_gene: TRBV4-2
abundance: NA
j_gene: TRBJ1-1
CDR3nt: TGTGCCAGCAGCCAAGGTTTCCCGGGACGTTCGAACACTGAAGCTTTCTTT
CDR3aa: CASSQGFPGRSNTEAFF

d_gene: NA
v_gene: TRBV7-2
abundance: NA
j_gene: TRBJ1-2
CDR3nt: TGTGCCAGCAGCAGTGGTTGGGGAGGCCCCGGCTATGGCTACACCTTC
CDR3aa: CASSSGWGGPGYGYTF

d_gene: NA
v_gene: TRBV3-1/TRBV3-2
abundance: NA
j_gene: TRBJ1-1
CDR3nt: TGTGCCAGCAGACCGGGACATAGGAACACTGAAGCTTTCTTT
CDR3aa: CASRPGHRNTEAFF

d_gene: NA
v_gene: TRBV27
abundance: NA
j_gene: TRBJ2-1
CDR3nt: TGTGCCAGCAGTCCCCGCGGGGCCCCAGGGGAGAATGAGCAGTTCTTC
CDR3aa: CASSPRGAPGENEQFF

d_gene: TRBD1
v_gene: TRBV2
abundance: NA
j_gene: TRBJ1-2
CDR3nt: TGTGCCAGCAGTGAAGCAAACCGGGACAGCCTATTATATGGCTACACCTTC
CDR3aa: CASSEANRDSLLYGYTF

d_gene: NA
v_gene: TRBV27
abundance: NA
j_gene: TRBJ2-5
CDR3nt: TGTGCCAGCAGTTTTAGTGGCGGGGGCCCCGCCACCGGGGAGACCCAGTACTTC
CDR3aa: CASSFSGGGPATGETQYF

d_gene: TRBD1
v_gene: TRBV5-8
abundance: NA
j_gene: TRBJ2-7
CDR3nt: TGTGCCAGCTCCTCTCCCGGGACAGCCCCCTACGAGCAGTACTTC
CDR3aa: CASSSPGTAPYEQYF

d_gene: NA
v_gene: TRBV1
abundance: NA
j_gene: TRBJ1-1
CDR3nt: TGCACCAGCAGCTACAAGCCCGGAGGGACGAACACTGAAGCTTTCTTT
CDR3aa: CTSSYKPGGTNTEAFF

d_gene: TRBD1
v_gene: TRBV28
abundance: NA
j_gene: TRBJ1-1
CDR3nt: TGTGCCAGCAGGCTGGGACAGGGAGTCCATGAAGCTTTCTTT
CDR3aa: CASRLGQGVHEAFF

d_gene: NA
v_gene: TRBV6-1
abundance: NA
j_gene: TRBJ1-2
CDR3nt: TGTGCCAGCAGTGAAGCTATAGATTACAGGGCTTATGGCTACACCTTC
CDR3aa: CASSEAIDYRAYGYTF

d_gene: NA
v_gene: TRBV6-1
abundance: NA
j_gene: TRBJ2-3
CDR3nt: TGTGCCAGCAGTGAACGAAGACAGTTCACAGATACGCAGTATTTT
CDR3aa: CASSERRQFTDTQYF

d_gene: TRBD1
v_gene: TRBV18
abundance: NA
j_gene: TRBJ2-7
CDR3nt: TGTGCCAGCTCACCAAGTAACGGACAGGCGGGCGAGCAGTACTTC
CDR3aa: CASSPSNGQAGEQYF

d_gene: TRBD1
v_gene: TRBV10-3
abundance: NA
j_gene: TRBJ1-1
CDR3nt: TGTGCCATCAGTGAGTCTCAGGGGGTTACTGAAGCTTTCTTT
CDR3aa: CAISESQGVTEAFF

d_gene: NA
v_gene: TRBV12-3/TRBV12-4
abundance: NA
j_gene: TRBJ1-2
CDR3nt: TGTGCCAGCAGCCCAGGGACGGATGGCTACACCTTC
CDR3aa: CASSPGTDGYTF

d_gene: NA
v_gene: TRBV6-5
abundance: NA
j_gene: TRBJ2-7
CDR3nt: TGTGCCAGCAGTATTGGATCAGGGGTCTACGAGCAGTACTTC
CDR3aa: CASSIGSGVYEQYF

d_gene: TRBD1
v_gene: TRBV19
abundance: NA
j_gene: TRBJ2-5
CDR3nt: TGTGCCAGTAGTTGGCCCGGGACAGGGGCAGAGACCCAGTACTTC
CDR3aa: CASSWPGTGAETQYF

d_gene: NA
v_gene: TRBV4-3
abundance: NA
j_gene: TRBJ2-3
CDR3nt: TGCGCCAGCAGCCAAGATCCACAGGGCACAGATACGCAGTATTTT
CDR3aa: CASSQDPQGTDTQYF

d_gene: NA
v_gene: TRBV30
abundance: once
j_gene: TRBJ2-4
CDR3nt: TGTGCCTGGAGTGATAGGGGAAGGCCTCCCCCCATTCAGTACTTC
CDR3aa: CAWSDRGRPPPIQYF

d_gene: TRBD1
v_gene: TRBV6-5
abundance: NA
j_gene: TRBJ1-4
CDR3nt: TGTGCCAGCAGCCCCGGGACAGGGGCTGAAAAACTGTTTTTT
CDR3aa: CASSPGTGAEKLFF

d_gene: NA
v_gene: TRBV18
abundance: NA
j_gene: TRBJ1-1
CDR3nt: TGTGCCAGCTCACCAAGATCAGGGAACACTGAAGCTTTCTTT
CDR3aa: CASSPRSGNTEAFF

d_gene: NA
v_gene: TRBV28
abundance: NA
j_gene: TRBJ2-5
CDR3nt: TGTGCCAGCGCCCCGGACCGGGTCACAAAGACCCAGTACTTC
CDR3aa: CASAPDRVTKTQYF

d_gene: NA
v_gene: TRBV6-6
abundance: few
j_gene: TRBJ1-5
CDR3nt: TGTGCCAGCAGTTTTAAGGGTTTGAAGCCCCAGCATTTT
CDR3aa: CASSFKGLKPQHF

d_gene: NA
v_gene: TRBV5-4
abundance: NA
j_gene: TRBJ2-7
CDR3nt: TGTGCCAGCAGCCCGGCTAGACATTCCTACGAGCAGTACTTC
CDR3aa: CASSPARHSYEQYF

d_gene: TRBD2
v_gene: TRBV2
abundance: NA
j_gene: TRBJ2-1
CDR3nt: TGTGCCACCCTTGGGGCTAGCGGGGGGAGAAATGAGCAGTTCTTC
CDR3aa: CATLGASGGRNEQFF

d_gene: TRBD2
v_gene: TRBV10-2
abundance: NA
j_gene: TRBJ2-1
CDR3nt: TGCGCCAGCAGTACTGCGGGGGGGGGTGAGCAGTTCTTC
CDR3aa: CASSTAGGGEQFF

d_gene: NA
v_gene: TRBV18
abundance: NA
j_gene: TRBJ2-2
CDR3nt: TGTGCCAGCTCCCCTGATTCGGACCCGGCCTCGAACACCGGGGAGCTGTTTTTT
CDR3aa: CASSPDSDPASNTGELFF

d_gene: TRBD1
v_gene: TRBV19
abundance: NA
j_gene: TRBJ1-1
CDR3nt: TGTGCCAGTAGTATAGATCACGCACAGGGGCGTTCGGATGGGGAAGCTTTCTTT
CDR3aa: CASSIDHAQGRSDGEAFF

d_gene: NA
v_gene: TRBV2
abundance: medium-sized
j_gene: TRBJ1-6
CDR3nt: TGTGCCAGCAGTGAAGGGCTTCAGGGTGCAGCTTCACCCCTCCACTTT
CDR3aa: CASSEGLQGAASPLHF

d_gene: NA
v_gene: TRBV6-5
abundance: NA
j_gene: TRBJ2-7
CDR3nt: TGTGCCAGCAGTTACGAGGGAAGGTACGAGCAGTACTTC
CDR3aa: CASSYEGRYEQYF

d_gene: NA
v_gene: TRBV7-3
abundance: NA
j_gene: TRBJ2-5
CDR3nt: TGTGCCAGCAGCTTAACGACCCCCCGAGAAGAGACCCAGTACTTC
CDR3aa: CASSLTTPREETQYF

d_gene: NA
v_gene: TRBV5-4
abundance: NA
j_gene: TRBJ2-7
CDR3nt: TGTGCCAGCTCCCCAGGAGGCTACGAGCAGTACTTC
CDR3aa: CASSPGGYEQYF

d_gene: NA
v_gene: TRBV28
abundance: NA
j_gene: TRBJ1-5
CDR3nt: TGTGCCAGCACTCCGCAGGGGTTCGGCAATCAGCCCCAGCATTTT
CDR3aa: CASTPQGFGNQPQHF

d_gene: NA
v_gene: TRBV30
abundance: NA
j_gene: TRBJ2-4
CDR3nt: TGTGCCTGGAGTGTGACAGGATTTGGCATTCAGTACTTC
CDR3aa: CAWSVTGFGIQYF